This T cell receptor (beta chain) was observed in a study of T-cell memory formation after mild COVID-19. Across the whole study: TCR clusters were mostly confined to one donor each.

The V segment lost 5 bases and the J segment 5 bases; nucleotides outside the gene matches: 2. The CDR3 runs 14 residues. Germline values: CDR1 SNHLY, CDR2 FYNNEI. TCR alpha and TCR beta cDNA libraries carrying sample barcodes and UMIs were produced by 5'RACE using constant-segment primers. TCRdb re-called the 5' RACE reads through MiXCR, storing one row per CDR3 protein. The sample has 170,000 or so distinct CDR3 sequences; about 28% are singletons. Study results and caveats: Day 15 to 85 contracting clones showed balanced CD4/CD8; later expanders leaned CD4+.

With respect to this clonotype: The antigen is undetermined.

The chain carries TRBV2 and TRBJ2-1; 11 bases match TRBD2. Sequences were obtained from PBMCs or a T cell subset sorted from them (not recorded which). The receptor was isolated from an adult woman who had mild COVID-19 (a few samples of this study predate the infection). Cell type and time point are not known. In DNA form, the CDR3 reads TGTGCCAGCAGTACGACTAGCGGGAACAATGAGCAGTTCTTC. Its translation: CASSTTSGNNEQFF.